The 18 T cell receptor beta chains in this list originate from one sample, sequenced in a study of T-cell memory formation after mild COVID-19. TCRdb analysed the 5' RACE reads with MiXCR anew, one entry per CDR3 protein. The repertoire holds 350,000 to 450,000 distinct CDR3 sequences, with around 20% as singletons. Sequences were obtained from PBMCs or a T cell subset sorted from them (not recorded which). Every receptor here comes from an adult woman who had mild COVID-19 (a few samples of this study predate the infection). Cell type and time point are not known.

V is TRBV30 and J is TRBJ1-2; no firm D call. Looked up from germline, CDR1 is GTSNPN and CDR2 is SVGIG (reference sequence). Deletions cut 1 base from V and 8 bases from J, with 11 bases between. The CDR3 is 12 amino acids. The CDR3 DNA sequence: TGTGCCTGGAGTGAGTGGGCAGGAGGCTACACCTTC. This gives the protein CAWSEWAGGYTF. Full variable domain (missing parts from reference TRBV30 and TRBJ1-2): SQTIHQWPATLVQPVGSPLSLECTVEGTSNPNLYWYRQAAGRGLQLLFYSVGIGQISSEVPQNLSASRPQDRQFILSSKKLLLSDSGFYLCAWSEWAGGYTFGSGTRLTVV.

J is TRBJ2-1 and V is TRBV18, with 8 bases fitting TRBD2. Germline V CDR1 and CDR2: KGHSH, LQKENI. V trimming: 2 bases; J trimming: 9 bases; junction bases outside the gene matches: 15. The CDR3 is made up of 17 amino acids. The CDR3 DNA follows: TGTGCCAGCTCACCAGCGGGGGGTACCGAGATCCCCGGTGAGCAGTTCTTC. This translates into CASSPAGGTEIPGEQFF.

This chain connects TRBV19 to TRBJ1-1; perhaps TRBD1 as D (5 bases). Germline assignment: CDR1 LNHDA and CDR2 SQIVND (reference sequence). V shed 2 bases and J shed 1 base, with 5 bases lying between them. This CDR3 contains 13 residues. DNA for the CDR3: TGTGCCAGTAGTATACAGGGGAACACTGAAGCTTTCTTT. Residues: CASSIQGNTEAFF.

The chain is built from TRBV9 and TRBJ2-3; possible D gene TRBD2, 7 bases. The germline V gene encodes CDR1 SGDLS and CDR2 YYNGEE. This CDR3 has 15 residues. The germline V and J ends were trimmed by 0 bases and 2 bases, with 10 bases remaining between them. CDR3 in amino acids: CASSVVGGATDTQYF. Here the CDR3 DNA reads TGTGCCAGCAGCGTAGTTGGGGGGGCCACAGATACGCAGTATTTT.

This chain connects TRBV12-3 or TRBV12-4 to TRBJ2-7; D perhaps matches TRBD1 (5 bases). The CDR3 extends over 13 amino acids. V was cut by 3 bases and J by 7 bases, with 13 bases left in between. The CDR3 is CASSLARVGEQYF. The CDR3 coding sequence is TGTGCCAGCAGTTTGGCCAGGGTGGGGGAGCAGTACTTC.

This clonotype was observed a handful of times. V and J are TRBV5-6 and TRBJ1-2; D is unclear. Germline-derived CDR1 and CDR2 are SGHDT and YYEEEE. CDR3 length equals 15 residues. Trimming left V 2 bases short and J 2 bases short, with 13 bases between. The CDR3 is CASSFYDLGNYGYTF. DNA for the CDR3: TGTGCCAGCAGCTTCTACGACCTGGGAAACTATGGCTACACCTTC.

There are many counts of this clonotype. The chain couples TRBV10-3 to TRBJ1-2; 8 bases fit TRBD1. The germline gives CDR1 ENHRY, CDR2 SYGVKD. J lost 4 bases, V lost 3 bases, and 4 bases had no gene match. The CDR3 is made up of 14 amino acids. The CDR3 coding sequence is TGTGCCATCAGTGACGACACAGGGGGCTATGGCTACACCTTC. Protein: CAISDDTGGYGYTF.

J is TRBJ2-3 and V is TRBV6-5; the match to TRBD2 covers 8 bases. The ends lost 0 bases at V and 3 bases at J; junction bases unmatched: 5. The CDR3 is made up of 16 amino acids. Germline CDR1 MNHEY, CDR2 SVGAGI. The DNA of the CDR3 is TGTGCCAGCAGTTACTCTTCGGGCGGGAGGACAGATACGCAGTATTTT. It specifies CASSYSSGGRTDTQYF.

The rearrangement uses TRBV12-5 and TRBJ2-7; D may be TRBD1 (6 bases). Trimming removed 7 bases at V and 0 bases at J, with 13 bases between. Germline values: CDR1 LGHNT, CDR2 FRNRAP. The CDR3 length is 14 residues. The CDR3 sequence is CASVMRGSSYEQYF. In nucleotides, the CDR3 is TGTGCTAGTGTGATGAGGGGGAGCTCCTACGAGCAGTACTTC. Using reference TRBV12-5 and TRBJ2-7 for the parts outside the CDR3, the full variable domain is DARVTQTPRHKVTEMGQEVTMRCQPILGHNTVFWYRQTMMQGLELLAYFRNRAPLDDSGMPKDRFSAEMPDATLATLKIQPSEPRDSAVYFCASVMRGSSYEQYFGPGTRLTVT.

This clonotype was observed a handful of times. The chain has TRBV9 and TRBJ1-2; D is unclear. Per germline, CDR1 SGDLS and CDR2 YYNGEE. Trimming removed 4 bases at V and 2 bases at J, with 18 bases between. There are 16 residues in the CDR3. The DNA for the CDR3 is TGTGCCAGCAGCAACGAGCCCCTACAGTACAACTATGGCTACACCTTC. Its protein product is CASSNEPLQYNYGYTF. Filled out from reference TRBV9 and TRBJ1-2, the complete variable domain reads DSGVTQTPKHLITATGQRVTLRCSPRSGDLSVYWYQQSLDQGLQFLIQYYNGEERAKGNILERFSAQQFPDLHSELNLSSLELGDSALYFCASSNEPLQYNYGYTFGSGTRLTVV.

This chain links TRBV24-1 with TRBJ2-2, with D perhaps TRBD2 (5 bases). Germline loops: CDR1 KGHDR, CDR2 SFDVKD. The CDR3 contains 15 residues. With 6 bases removed from V and 5 bases from J, the gap between germline ends came to 15 bases. The CDR3 loop is CATSTGEVETGELFF. In DNA form, the CDR3 reads TGTGCCACCAGTACCGGGGAAGTAGAAACCGGGGAGCTGTTTTTT.

The table lists this clonotype with a few counts. The chain combines TRBV24-1 with TRBJ2-1; D perhaps matches TRBD1 (5 bases). CDR3 length equals 14 residues. Trimming took 4 bases from V and 4 from J, leaving 10 bases between them. Germline CDR1 is KGHDR and CDR2 is SFDVKD. CDR3 bases: TGTGCCACCAGTGAACCGGACACGTACAATGAGCAGTTCTTC. Its protein is CATSEPDTYNEQFF.

The V and J genes are TRBV6-2 or TRBV6-3 and TRBJ2-2; a possible D gene is TRBD1 (6 bases). The CDR3 sequence is 17 residues long. In germline, CDR1 is MNHEY, CDR2 SVGEGT. Trimming took off 2 bases at V and 0 bases at J, with 13 bases between the two ends. CDR3 DNA: TGTGCCAGCAGTTACCCGACAGGTGACGCGAACACCGGGGAGCTGTTTTTT. Its translation: CASSYPTGDANTGELFF.

There are a few counts of this clonotype. The rearrangement links TRBV5-1 to TRBJ2-7, with 9 positions matching TRBD2. CDR1 is SGHRS and CDR2 is YFSETQ in the germline V gene. Trimming took 4 bases from V and 5 from J; bases not matched to a gene: 7. The CDR3 contains 14 residues. CDR3 nucleotides: TGCGCCAGCAGCCCCGGGACTAGCACAGACGAGCAGTACTTC. It translates to CASSPGTSTDEQYF.

This clonotype was seen once. This chain uses TRBV28 with TRBJ2-7; the match to TRBD2 covers 7 bases. Per germline, CDR1 MDHEN and CDR2 SYDVKM. V gave up 5 bases and J gave up 5 bases; unmatched junction bases: 6. This CDR3 contains 13 residues. As DNA, the CDR3 is TGTGCCAGCAGTCCTGGGACTACCGACGAGCAGTACTTC. It yields the protein CASSPGTTDEQYF.

V and J are TRBV12-3 or TRBV12-4 and TRBJ1-1; possibly TRBD1 for D (6 bases). CDR3 size: 16 residues. V dropped 5 bases and J dropped 0 bases, with 16 bases sitting between them. This CDR3 is CASSPDGGLMNTEAFF. The CDR3 nucleotides read TGTGCCAGCAGTCCGGACGGGGGGCTGATGAACACTGAAGCTTTCTTT.

V and J are TRBV6-2 or TRBV6-3 and TRBJ2-2; D is ambiguous. Germline V gene lookup returns CDR1 MNHEY and CDR2 SVGEGT. Deletions cut 4 bases from V and 0 bases from J, with 9 bases between. The CDR3 has 15 residues. The CDR3 DNA reads TGTGCCAGCAGTTCTTTAGCTGCGAACACCGGGGAGCTGTTTTTT. Translated: CASSSLAANTGELFF.

This clonotype showed up just a few times. The V gene is TRBV24-1, the J gene TRBJ2-1; 8 bases line up with TRBD1. The germline V gene encodes CDR1 KGHDR and CDR2 SFDVKD. V gave up 4 bases and J gave up 4 bases; unmatched junction bases: 8. The CDR3 is 16 residues long. CDR3 sequence reads: CATSDPAGGDYNEQFF. The CDR3 DNA reads TGTGCCACCAGTGACCCTGCAGGGGGCGATTACAATGAGCAGTTCTTC.